The rows below give T cell receptor beta chains drawn from one sample of a study of blood T cell repertoires in COVID-19. The data were produced by immunoSEQ multiplex PCR, yet TCRdb's version contains in-frame clones alone and is incomplete. The sample includes 170,000 or so clones, more than 70% of them seen just once. The sequencing sample was made of peripheral blood. The receptors originated from a man aged 50 or older with active or convalescent COVID-19. The CDR3 runs from the conserved cysteine through the conserved F or W. D genes are given only for firm matches. Clone size is not always given. Where it is, it says once, few, many or a class for expanded clones.

>15|TRBV19|TRBJ1-5|TRBD1|.
CASSIGRGPDQPQHF
TGTGCCAGTAGTATCGGAAGGGGGCCCGATCAGCCCCAGCATTTT
>14|TRBV19|TRBJ2-5|TRBD1|.
CASSPDRGRETQYF
TGTGCCAGTAGCCCCGACAGGGGGCGAGAGACCCAGTACTTC
>13|TRBV29-1|TRBJ2-7|.|.
CSAGPSVPYEQYF
TGCAGCGCTGGCCCCAGTGTCCCTTACGAGCAGTACTTC
>14|TRBV4-2|TRBJ2-7|TRBD1|.
CASSQGDRGSEQYF
TGTGCCAGCAGCCAAGGGGACAGGGGGTCCGAGCAGTACTTC
>15|TRBV9|TRBJ1-5|.|once
CASSHGGDGNQPQHF
TGTGCCAGCAGCCACGGAGGGGATGGCAATCAGCCCCAGCATTTT
>12|TRBV12-3/TRBV12-4|TRBJ1-3|.|.
CASSSGGNTIYF
TGTGCCAGCAGTTCAGGGGGAAACACCATATATTTT
>13|TRBV5-1|TRBJ1-2|.|.
CASRSGANYGYTF
TGCGCCAGCCGGTCAGGGGCGAACTATGGCTACACCTTC
>17|TRBV5-1|TRBJ2-3|TRBD2|.
CASSFSVLAGVTDTQYF
TGCGCCAGCAGCTTCTCCGTATTAGCGGGGGTCACAGATACGCAGTATTTT
>13|TRBV3-1/TRBV3-2|TRBJ2-5|.|.
CASSLTAGETQYF
TGTGCCAGCAGCCTGACCGCGGGGGAGACCCAGTACTTC
>12|TRBV19|TRBJ2-7|.|few
CASSTAQGEQYF
TGTGCCAGTAGTACGGCTCAGGGCGAGCAGTACTTC
>14|TRBV14|TRBJ1-2|TRBD1|.
CASSSQTGGFGYTF
TGTGCCAGCAGCTCGCAGACAGGGGGCTTTGGCTACACCTTC
>14|TRBV2|TRBJ1-5|.|many
CASSEGRGNQPQHF
TGTGCCAGCAGTGAAGGCAGGGGAAATCAGCCCCAGCATTTT
>15|TRBV7-3|TRBJ2-1|.|.
CASSLTGGPGNEQFF
TGTGCCAGCAGCTTAACGGGGGGTCCCGGGAATGAGCAGTTCTTC
>16|TRBV5-1|TRBJ2-5|TRBD2|.
CASSLGASGRPETQYF
TGCGCCAGCAGCTTGGGGGCGTCCGGGAGGCCGGAGACCCAGTACTTC
>13|TRBV6-6|TRBJ1-2|.|.
CASSYRTNYGYTF
TGTGCCAGCAGTTACCGGACAAATTATGGCTACACCTTC
>13|TRBV18|TRBJ2-7|.|.
CASSLSVGNEQYF
TGTGCCAGCTCTCTTTCGGTCGGGAACGAGCAGTACTTC
>16|TRBV5-6|TRBJ2-1|.|.
CASSPFPQQMSNEQFF
TGTGCCAGCAGCCCTTTCCCCCAACAGATGAGCAATGAGCAGTTCTTC
>18|TRBV19|TRBJ2-2|TRBD1|.
CASSRFSPRDSEHRGAVF
TGTGCCAGTAGTCGATTCTCCCCAAGGGACAGCGAACACCGGGGAGCTGTTTTT
>15|TRBV5-1|TRBJ1-1|TRBD1|once
CASSYAGTGETEAFF
TGCGCCAGCAGCTACGCAGGGACAGGGGAAACTGAAGCTTTCTTT
>15|TRBV7-2|TRBJ2-1|TRBD2|few
CASSYPSGRYNEQFF
TGTGCCAGCAGCTACCCTAGCGGGAGGTACAATGAGCAGTTCTTC
>15|TRBV24-1|TRBJ2-1|TRBD2|few
CATSVTSGPGNEQFF
TGTGCCACCAGTGTCACTAGCGGGCCTGGTAATGAGCAGTTCTTC
>20|TRBV24-1|TRBJ1-5|.|.
CATSDLPARTLGIYNQPQHF
TGTGCCACCAGTGATTTGCCGGCAAGGACATTGGGGATTTACAATCAGCCCCAGCATTTT
>18|TRBV2|TRBJ1-6|.|.
CASTKKVAGGAYNSPLHF
TGTGCCAGCACAAAGAAGGTGGCAGGAGGGGCCTATAATTCACCCCTCCACTTT
>13|TRBV4-3|TRBJ1-2|.|.
CASSQDSRDGYTF
TGCGCCAGCAGCCAAGATAGTCGAGATGGCTACACCTTC
>16|TRBV4-1|TRBJ2-5|.|once
CASSQTRGTVTETQYF
TGCGCCAGCAGCCAAACCCGCGGGACAGTTACAGAGACCCAGTACTTC
>15|TRBV5-4|TRBJ1-6|.|few
CASSLVAWGDSPLHF
TGTGCCAGCAGCTTGGTGGCCTGGGGAGATTCACCCCTCCACTTT
>15|TRBV18|TRBJ2-6|.|.
CASSLSNSGANVLTF
TGTGCCAGCTCACTATCTAACTCTGGGGCCAACGTCCTGACTTTC
>13|TRBV25-1|TRBJ1-2|.|.
CASSERTSYGYTF
TGTGCCAGCAGTGAGCGAACCTCTTATGGCTACACCTTC
>15|TRBV30|TRBJ2-1|TRBD2|.
CAWSRLGLAGGEQFF
TGTGCCTGGAGCAGGTTAGGGCTAGCGGGAGGGGAGCAGTTCTTC
>17|TRBV19|TRBJ2-6|.|.
CASSKESGGSGANVLTF
TGTGCCAGTAGTAAGGAGTCAGGGGGGTCTGGGGCCAACGTCCTGACTTTC
>16|TRBV7-6|TRBJ2-5|TRBD1|once
CASSSPIGTGEETQYF
TGTGCCAGCAGCTCGCCCATCGGGACAGGCGAAGAGACCCAGTACTTC
>13|TRBV5-1|TRBJ2-1|.|.
CASSIQGNNEQFF
TGCGCCAGCAGCATACAGGGAAACAATGAGCAGTTCTTC
>16|TRBV6-6|TRBJ2-3|TRBD2|once
CASSYLGTRSTDTQYF
TGTGCCAGCAGTTACCTGGGGACTAGATCCACAGATACGCAGTATTTT
>13|TRBV12-3/TRBV12-4|TRBJ2-7|.|.
CASSLGRFGEQYF
TGTGCCAGCAGTTTAGGCAGGTTTGGCGAGCAGTACTTC
>14|TRBV5-1|TRBJ2-1|TRBD1|once
CASGTGTEYNEQFF
TGCGCCAGCGGAACCGGGACAGAATACAATGAGCAGTTCTTC
>17|TRBV6-2/TRBV6-3|TRBJ2-1|TRBD2|.
CASSYHRTSGTYNEQFF
TGTGCCAGCAGTTACCACCGGACTAGCGGAACCTACAATGAGCAGTTCTTC
>15|TRBV6-1|TRBJ2-1|.|.
CASSSQGRSYNEQFF
TGTGCCAGCAGTTCACAGGGACGCTCCTACAATGAGCAGTTCTTC
>17|TRBV9|TRBJ2-1|TRBD2|.
CASSVEGRTSGGLPAFF
TGTGCCAGCAGCGTAGAAGGGCGGACTAGCGGGGGCCTTCCTGCGTTCTTC
>13|TRBV6-1|TRBJ2-3|.|.
CASSEDERDTQYF
TGTGCCAGCAGTGAAGATGAGCGAGATACGCAGTATTTT
>14|TRBV28|TRBJ1-1|.|few
CASSLSGMNTEAFF
TGTGCCAGCAGCTTAAGCGGGATGAACACTGAAGCTTTCTTT
>13|TRBV29-1|TRBJ1-1|TRBD1|once
CSVETGEYTEAFF
TGCAGCGTTGAGACAGGGGAGTACACTGAAGCTTTCTTT
>17|TRBV7-3|TRBJ2-3|TRBD2|.
CASSPTSSGSSTDTQYF
TGTGCCAGCAGCCCGACGTCTAGCGGGAGTAGCACAGATACGCAGTATTTT
>15|TRBV28|TRBJ1-2|.|once
CASSLSDRTYYGYTF
TGTGCCAGCAGTTTATCAGACAGGACCTACTATGGCTACACCTTC
>12|TRBV1|TRBJ1-5|.|.
CTSVQGNQPQHF
TGCACCAGCGTACAGGGGAATCAGCCCCAGCATTTT
>16|TRBV27|TRBJ2-1|TRBD1|.
CASSPPGQLFYNEQFF
TGTGCCAGCAGCCCACCGGGACAGCTTTTCTACAATGAGCAGTTCTTC
>14|TRBV6-5|TRBJ1-1|.|.
CASSPDTRRTEAFF
TGTGCCAGCAGTCCGGACACCCGAAGGACTGAAGCTTTCTTT
>16|TRBV5-1|TRBJ2-7|TRBD2|.
CASSLLQRESSYEQYF
TGCGCCAGCAGCTTACTCCAGCGGGAGAGCTCCTACGAGCAGTACTTC
>15|TRBV19|TRBJ2-7|TRBD2|once
CASALAGGPLNEQYF
TGTGCCAGTGCACTAGCGGGAGGACCCCTGAACGAGCAGTACTTC
>15|TRBV23-1|TRBJ2-3|.|.
CASSRLRLPTDTQYF
TGCGCCAGCAGTCGCCTCAGACTACCTACAGATACGCAGTATTTT